This T cell receptor (beta chain) was retrieved from a study of cytomegalovirus exposure and HLA in healthy donors. Whole-study context: Most genotyped donors, 65% to 85% of around 370, had Caucasian-associated genetic ancestry.

PCR primers comprised 60 Vbeta and 13 Jbeta primers. TCRdb keeps only in-frame clones here, not all; method: immunoSEQ multiplex PCR. This sample yields approximately 160,000 clones, of which 65% to 80% are seen a single time; about 2.4% belongs to the top ten. These donors, healthy bone marrow donors, were studied. A note on this clone: Its matching antigen is unknown.

Whole-study findings and limits: It was likely that a cluster of highly shared sequence variants was a sequencing artifact. Within an earlier analysis, most TCR beta V segments proved productive either about 90% or about 30% of the time.

This CDR3 is built from 14 residues. The germline CDR1 and CDR2 sequences are SGHAT and FQNNGV. Trimming removed 8 bases from V and 4 bases from J; junction bases left unmatched: 6. The sequenced sample was PBMCs. The sequence came from a woman between 35 and 50 years old in good health and CMV-seropositive. The V call is TRBV11-2, the J call TRBJ2-5, with TRBD2 identical over 11 bases. The CDR3 region is CASGKGLAGETQYF. The DNA of the CDR3 is TGTGCCAGCGGAAAAGGACTAGCGGGAGAGACCCAGTACTTC.